This T cell receptor beta chain originates from a study of blood T cell repertoires in COVID-19. Study in general: There were acute and convalescent COVID-19 samples, and they came from the United States, Italy and Spain.

The CDR3 spans 13 residues. In germline, CDR1 is SNHLY, CDR2 FYNNEI. V lost 6 bases, J lost 6 bases, and 3 bases stayed unmatched. This clone was seen a few times. In the study's own analysis: It was from reference gene primer amplification that nucleated cell counts were estimated. Assay: immunoSEQ multiplex PCR; the TCRdb copy retains only in-frame clones and omits some. For V, J and clone size, that table is used; D and trimming come from the DNA. There are more than 30,000 clones in the sample; about 85% occur only once, and more than 20% lies in the top ten. This sequence originates from a woman of 80 years or more with active or convalescent COVID-19. The sample comprised peripheral blood. J is TRBJ2-2 and V is TRBV2; 8 bases fit TRBD1. In nucleotides, the CDR3 is TGTGCCAGCAGGAGACAGGGGTCCGGGGAGCTGTTTTTT. It is translated as CASRRQGSGELFF.